This paragraph reports one T cell receptor (beta chain). The same CDR3 also results from other DNA sequences found in this sample. V was cut by 0 bases and J by 4 bases, with 8 bases left in between. The germline gives CDR1 SGHRS, CDR2 YFSETQ. The CDR3 covers 14 residues. These data come from a study of blood T cell repertoires in COVID-19. This table comes from immunoSEQ multiplex PCR, and its TCRdb copy is limited to in-frame clones, with some not included. The sample consists of 400,000 to 500,000 clones, roughly 90% of them appearing once. Cohort 3 donors counted as recovered after two negative PCRs, clearance, or resolved symptoms.

Sample: PBMCs or T cells enriched from blood (not recorded which). The sequence came from a woman between 40 and 50 years old who had recovered from COVID-19. This chain uses TRBV5-1 with TRBJ2-1; D remains ambiguous. CDR3 sequence: CASSLVAGYNEQFF. Written as DNA, the CDR3 is TGCGCCAGCAGCTTGGTGGCAGGTTACAATGAGCAGTTCTTC.